These 20 T cell receptor beta chains originate from one sample sequenced in a study of blood T cells in healthy people across ages (dated by TCRdb to the mid-2010s). Library prep was done by 5' RACE. The listed sequencing device is Illumina HiSeq 2500. The second PCR ran for about 6 to 11 cycles and used a J-beta primer mix along with a sample-barcoded 5' primer. TCRdb cleaned the public reads at Q25 with fastp, built clones with MiXCR and kept in-frame beta chains. Identical CDR3 proteins give one entry, which carries the most common genes and DNA. The table for this sample lists about 1.4 million distinct CDR3 sequences; approximately 63% of them were counted only once. Of the sample, about 6.3% is held by the ten largest clones. The specimen sequenced was blood. The receptors here all came from a man younger than 35 in good health.

This clonotype was seen a handful of times. The CDR3 sequence: CSAAPLAALTDTQYF. The CDR3 nucleotides read TGCAGTGCGGCACCACTAGCGGCCCTCACAGATACGCAGTATTTT. The V and J genes are TRBV20-1 and TRBJ2-3, with 8 positions matching TRBD2. The ends lost 6 bases at V and 2 bases at J; junction bases unmatched: 10. Germline V gene sequence: CDR1 DFQATT, CDR2 SNEGSKA (reference sequence). The CDR3 has 15 residues.

J is TRBJ1-2 and V is TRBV28; 8 bases align to TRBD1. Trimming cost V 6 bases and J 5 bases; bases outside gene matches: 5. CDR1 is MDHEN, CDR2 SYDVKM, per germline. This CDR3 region has 13 residues. The CDR3 reads CASRHGTGYGYTF. CDR3 DNA sequence: TGTGCCAGCAGACACGGGACAGGTTATGGCTACACCTTC.

The sample holds a few counts of this clonotype. The J gene is TRBJ2-3, the V gene TRBV6-4, with no clear D. Trimming pared 0 bases from V and 6 bases from J, leaving 7 bases between. Germline loops: CDR1 MRHNA, CDR2 SNTAGT. CDR3 length equals 13 residues. In nucleotides, the CDR3 is TGTGCCAGCAGTGACTCGCCTTCCGATACGCAGTATTTT. Its protein is CASSDSPSDTQYF.

The genes are TRBV12-3 or TRBV12-4 and TRBJ2-1; 9 bases are shared with TRBD1. The CDR3 has 15 amino acids. The trim removed 3 bases at V and 8 bases at J, leaving 8 bases unmatched. The CDR3 sequence: CASSFLTGGSDEQFF. CDR3 bases: TGTGCCAGCAGTTTTTTGACAGGGGGATCCGATGAGCAGTTCTTC.

This clonotype has a single count. The J gene is TRBJ2-1, the V gene TRBV6-5; perhaps TRBD2 as D (6 bases). The CDR3 totals 16 residues. CDR1 MNHEY and CDR2 SVGAGI come from the germline V gene. V dropped 3 bases and J dropped 1 base, with 13 bases sitting between them. The CDR3 region is CASSYIRGRSYNEQFF. CDR3 sequence (DNA): TGTGCCAGCAGTTATATACGGGGGAGATCCTACAATGAGCAGTTCTTC.

The gene calls are TRBV7-2 and TRBJ1-5; D might be TRBD1 or TRBD2, each matching 6 bases. The tail of the sequence fits TRBJ2-3 better, so the J call may be wrong. The CDR3 has 14 residues. Germline CDR1 is SGHTA and CDR2 is FQGNSA. The CDR3 DNA is TGTGCCAGCAGCTTCCTAGGGGGGAATCAGCCCCAGTATTTT. It codes for CASSFLGGNQPQYF.

This rearrangement joins TRBV7-9 to TRBJ2-6; 13 bases map to TRBD2. Unmatched junction bases numbered 10, after V lost 2 bases and J lost 3 bases. The length of the CDR3 is 20 residues. Germline values: CDR1 SEHNR, CDR2 FQNEAQ (reference sequence). The CDR3 DNA reads TGTGCCAGCAGCTTAACCCTCCTGGGACTAGCGGGAAATGGGGCCAACGTCCTGACTTTC. Translating gives CASSLTLLGLAGNGANVLTF.

The chain carries TRBV20-1 and TRBJ2-1, with D tentatively TRBD2 (6 bases). The CDR3 sequence is 14 residues long. The V gene's germline CDR1 is DFQATT and CDR2 SNEGSKA (reference sequence). Trimming left V 1 base short and J 0 bases short, with 7 bases between. The CDR3 region has the DNA TGCAGTGCTAGAGCTAGCGCCTCCTACAATGAGCAGTTCTTC. Protein: CSARASASYNEQFF.

This clonotype was recorded at least ten times. V gene TRBV20-1 combines with J gene TRBJ2-7; D might be TRBD2 (6 bases). The CDR3 runs 13 residues. Germline V CDR1 and CDR2: DFQATT, SNEGSKA (reference sequence). The V end lost 3 bases, the J end lost 3 bases, and 12 bases lay between the germline ends. CDR3: CSARQRADYEQYF. CDR3 coding DNA: TGCAGTGCTAGGCAGCGGGCAGACTACGAGCAGTACTTC.

The chain joins TRBV9 to TRBJ1-2; possibly TRBD1 for D (5 bases). The length of the CDR3 is 16 residues. Germline-derived CDR1 and CDR2 are SGDLS and YYNGEE. Trimming took 0 bases from V and 4 from J, leaving 16 bases between them. The CDR3 region has the DNA TGTGCCAGCAGCGTAGAGGGTGGGGCAGGGATCTATGGCTACACCTTC. Translating it yields CASSVEGGAGIYGYTF.

V usage is TRBV2 and J usage is TRBJ2-2; D is unresolved. The V and J ends lost 6 bases and 3 bases respectively, with 11 bases between them. There are 14 residues in the CDR3. The germline CDR1 and CDR2 sequences are SNHLY and FYNNEI. CDR3 in amino acids: CASRAGPDTGELFF. In DNA form, the CDR3 reads TGTGCCAGCAGAGCAGGTCCGGACACCGGGGAGCTGTTTTTT.

The rearrangement links TRBV6-5 to TRBJ2-3, with D unresolved. Germline CDR1 MNHEY, CDR2 SVGAGI. Trimming left V 5 bases short and J 7 bases short, with 16 bases between. The CDR3 contains 14 residues. DNA for the CDR3: TGTGCCAGCAGTCAACTCCGACTGGAAAATACGCAGTATTTT. Residues: CASSQLRLENTQYF.

The V and J genes are TRBV4-1 and TRBJ2-7, with 10 positions matching TRBD1. This CDR3 is built from 16 residues. Germline CDR1 is MGHRA and CDR2 is YSYEKL. The V gene end was trimmed by 3 bases and the J gene end by 4 bases; junction bases not matched to a gene: 9. Here the CDR3 reads CASSHRTRDRGYEQYF. CDR3 DNA sequence: TGCGCCAGCAGCCACCGTACACGGGACAGGGGATACGAGCAGTACTTC.

This clonotype appeared a few times. V gene TRBV7-9 combines with J gene TRBJ2-1; 11 nucleotides agree with TRBD1. The germline CDR1 and CDR2 sequences are SEHNR and FQNEAQ (reference sequence). The CDR3 is 17 amino acids. V lost 5 bases and J lost 8; bases outside the gene matches: 14. The CDR3 DNA reads TGTGCCAGCAGCCCTGGGACAGGGGGTTTGTCGGAGGATGAGCAGTTCTTC. Its protein is CASSPGTGGLSEDEQFF.

V gene TRBV10-3 combines with J gene TRBJ1-4; 9 nucleotides line up with TRBD1. The CDR3 contains 15 residues. After removal of 2 bases from V and 6 bases from J, the junction contained 4 bases not matched to a gene. The germline V gene has CDR1 ENHRY and CDR2 SYGVKD. CDR3 loop: CAISEQQGADEKLFF. CDR3 DNA sequence: TGTGCCATCAGTGAGCAACAGGGGGCGGATGAAAAACTGTTTTTT.

V is TRBV9 and J is TRBJ2-3; 8 bases are shared with TRBD2. CDR1 and CDR2 (germline): SGDLS, YYNGEE. V shed 0 bases, J shed 4 bases, and the junction held 7 bases outside the gene matches. The CDR3 runs to 16 residues. The CDR3 DNA is TGTGCCAGCAGCGTAGTAGGTAGCGGGGACCCAGATACGCAGTATTTT. Translation: CASSVVGSGDPDTQYF.

This clonotype was picked up a small number of times. This chain links TRBV4-1 with TRBJ2-6; the D is unclear. This CDR3 is built from 16 residues. The V gene lost 1 base and the J gene lost 1 base, with 8 bases spanning the gap. Germline V gene lookup returns CDR1 MGHRA and CDR2 YSYEKL. CDR3 DNA: TGCGCCAGCAGCCAAGTGCGCTTTTCTGGGGCCAACGTCCTGACTTTC. Translation: CASSQVRFSGANVLTF.

The V and J genes are TRBV12-3 or TRBV12-4 and TRBJ2-3, with D unclear. This CDR3 contains 15 residues. The ends were cut back, 3 bases at V and 6 bases at J, with 16 bases in the middle. This CDR3 is CASSFLNIGVDTQYF. The CDR3 DNA follows: TGTGCCAGCAGTTTTTTGAACATTGGGGTGGATACGCAGTATTTT.

The sample holds a few counts of this clonotype. The chain carries TRBV10-2 and TRBJ2-1, with 8 bases aligning to TRBD2. Germline CDR1 reads WSHSY; CDR2 reads SAAADI. The ends lost 4 bases at V and 0 bases at J; junction bases unmatched: 17. The CDR3 is 20 amino acids. CDR3 sequence (DNA): TGCGCCAGCAGTGCCTGGGGACTAGGAGCCGCCGGGAGCTCCTACAATGAGCAGTTCTTC. This translates into CASSAWGLGAAGSSYNEQFF.

The chain carries TRBV12-3 or TRBV12-4 and TRBJ2-3, with 9 bases that match TRBD1. The ends lost 5 bases at V and 4 bases at J; junction bases unmatched: 7. The CDR3 consists of 15 residues. This chain's CDR3 is CASSPDRQGADTQYF. Here the CDR3 DNA reads TGTGCCAGCAGTCCGGACAGACAGGGGGCAGATACGCAGTATTTT.